This T cell receptor (beta chain) stems from a study of breast tumors, draining lymph nodes, adjacent tissues. Study-level findings and limits: Compared with lymph nodes, tumors were less diverse; compared with nontumor tissue, more. The data were judged consistent with most tumor T cells coming from lymph node and expanding in tumor. Tumor and nontumor repertoires were significantly more similar in luminal-like than in basal-like breast cancer. Tumor T cell lymph node origin was a supported hypothesis, not proven.

A remark on this clonotype: As yet, its antigen is unknown.

CDR1 is LNHNV, CDR2 YYDKDF, per germline (reference sequence). The CDR3 is made up of 15 amino acids. Between the trimmed V and J ends, which lost 2 bases and 1 base, there was a span of 6 bases. MiXCR was run by TCRdb on the multiplex PCR reads, yielding one entry per CDR3 protein. Of under 80,000 distinct CDR3 sequences listed, less than 50% are singletons. This clonotype originated in a female donor with breast cancer. Some clones in this sample may be carry-over from other donors' samples. The chain has TRBV15 and TRBJ2-6; D not certain. Sequences were obtained from breast tumor tissue. The CDR3, as DNA: TGTGCCACCAGCAGACCCCGGTCTGGGGCCAACGTCCTGACTTTC. It codes for CATSRPRSGANVLTF.